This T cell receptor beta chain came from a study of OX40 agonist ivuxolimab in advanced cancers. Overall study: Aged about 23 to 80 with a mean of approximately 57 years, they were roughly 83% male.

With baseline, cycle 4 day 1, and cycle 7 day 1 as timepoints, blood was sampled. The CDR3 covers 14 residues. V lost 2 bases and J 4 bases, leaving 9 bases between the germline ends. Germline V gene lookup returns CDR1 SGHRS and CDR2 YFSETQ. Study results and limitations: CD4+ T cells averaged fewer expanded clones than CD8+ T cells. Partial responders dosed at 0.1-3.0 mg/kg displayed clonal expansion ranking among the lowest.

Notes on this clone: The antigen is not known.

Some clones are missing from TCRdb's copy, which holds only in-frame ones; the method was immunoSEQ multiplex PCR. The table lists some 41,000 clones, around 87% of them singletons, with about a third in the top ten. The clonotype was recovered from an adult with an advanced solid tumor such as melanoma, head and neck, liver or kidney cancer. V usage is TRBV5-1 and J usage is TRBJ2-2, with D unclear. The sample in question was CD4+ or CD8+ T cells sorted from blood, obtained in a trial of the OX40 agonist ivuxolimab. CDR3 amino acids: CASSFGEATGELFF. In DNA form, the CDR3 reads TGCGCCAGCAGCTTTGGGGAAGCCACCGGGGAGCTGTTTTTT.